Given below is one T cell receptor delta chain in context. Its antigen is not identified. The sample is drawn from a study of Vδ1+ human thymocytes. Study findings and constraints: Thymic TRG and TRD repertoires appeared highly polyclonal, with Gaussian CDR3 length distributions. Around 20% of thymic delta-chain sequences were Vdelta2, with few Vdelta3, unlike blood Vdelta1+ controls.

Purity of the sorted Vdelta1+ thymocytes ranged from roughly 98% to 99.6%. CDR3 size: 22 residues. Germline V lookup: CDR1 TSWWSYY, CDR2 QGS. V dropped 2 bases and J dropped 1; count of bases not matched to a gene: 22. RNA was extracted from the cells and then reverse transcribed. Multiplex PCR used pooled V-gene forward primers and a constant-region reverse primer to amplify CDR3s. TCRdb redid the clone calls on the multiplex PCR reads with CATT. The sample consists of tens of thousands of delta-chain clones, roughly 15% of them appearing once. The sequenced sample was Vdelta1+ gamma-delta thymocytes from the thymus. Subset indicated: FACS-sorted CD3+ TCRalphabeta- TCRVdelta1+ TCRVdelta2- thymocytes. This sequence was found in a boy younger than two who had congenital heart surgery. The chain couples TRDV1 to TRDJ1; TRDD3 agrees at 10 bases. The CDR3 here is CALGEGPFLPYILGDVTDKLIF. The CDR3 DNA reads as TGTGCTCTTGGGGAAGGACCTTTTCTTCCCTATATACTGGGGGATGTCACCGATAAACTCATCTTT.